This is a list of T cell receptor beta chains from one sample in a study of T cell responses to AZD1222 COVID-19 vaccine. Libraries were prepared by immunoSEQ multiplex PCR; TCRdb keeps only in-frame clonotypes and omits some of them. The sample shows 140,000 to 150,000 clones, approximately 89% of them seen only once. Sequenced here: peripheral blood, sampled on day 0 of AZD1222 vaccination. The receptors were gathered from an adult in good health. The CDR3 runs from the conserved cysteine through the conserved F or W. A D gene is named only where the DNA matches it firmly.

D	V	J	length	DNA	CDR3
TRBD1	TRBV4-3	TRBJ1-2	18	TGCGCCAGCAGCCACCCCCGCCTAGGACAGGGGAAGGACTATGGCTACACCTTC	CASSHPRLGQGKDYGYTF
-	TRBV5-1	TRBJ2-5	14	TGCGCCAGCCGGCCAGGGGCATTCCAAGAGACCCAGTACTTC	CASRPGAFQETQYF
-	TRBV6-4	TRBJ2-3	15	TGTGCCAGCAGTGAGAGAGCGGGCGGCACAGATACGCAGTATTTT	CASSERAGGTDTQYF
TRBD1	TRBV2	TRBJ2-3	14	TGTGCCAGCAGGCTACAGGGGAGTACAGATACGCAGTATTTT	CASRLQGSTDTQYF
-	TRBV27	TRBJ1-6	12	TGTGCCGCGGGGAAGGCCTATTCACCCCTCCACTTT	CAAGKAYSPLHF
-	TRBV28	TRBJ1-1	15	TGTGCCAGCCTTCCCCCCAGGGCCATGAACACTGAAGCTTTCTTT	CASLPPRAMNTEAFF
-	TRBV18	TRBJ2-2	15	TGTGCCAGCTCACCACTCAGCGATGGCACCGGGGAGCTGTTTTTT	CASSPLSDGTGELFF
-	TRBV13	TRBJ2-7	15	TGTGCCAGCAGCTCCGGAGTGAAGGCGCCCTACGAGCAGTACTTC	CASSSGVKAPYEQYF
TRBD2	TRBV18	TRBJ2-1	15	TGTGCCAGCTCACCAAGGGAGGGGACTGGCAATGAGCAGTTCTTC	CASSPREGTGNEQFF
TRBD1	TRBV9	TRBJ1-2	15	TGTGCCAGCAGCCCAAGGACAGGGGGCAGTAACGGCTACACCTTC	CASSPRTGGSNGYTF
-	TRBV6-1	TRBJ2-1	11	TGTGCCAGCAGTGAAGTGTCCCCAAGGTTCTTC	CASSEVSPRFF
-	TRBV2	TRBJ1-5	17	TGTGCCAGCAGTGAATATGACCGCAAGTATAGCAATCAGCCCCAGCATTTT	CASSEYDRKYSNQPQHF
TRBD2	TRBV5-6	TRBJ2-3	15	TGTGCCAGCAGCCCATCGGGAGGGGGCACAGATACGCAGTATTTT	CASSPSGGGTDTQYF
-	TRBV5-1	TRBJ2-5	16	TGCGCCAGCAGGGGGCGGTCCAATTCCCTAAAGGAGACCCAGTACTTC	CASRGRSNSLKETQYF
-	TRBV7-2	TRBJ2-7	14	TGTGCCAGCAGCTTAGCATCCCCGACCTACGAGCAGTACTTC	CASSLASPTYEQYF
-	TRBV29-1	TRBJ1-2	15	TGCAGCGTTGAAGATCTCTGGGAGGGGAAAAATGGCTACACCTTC	CSVEDLWEGKNGYTF
TRBD1	TRBV28	TRBJ1-2	12	TGTGCCAGCAGTTTGACAGGGACTGGCTACACCTTC	CASSLTGTGYTF
-	TRBV11-2	TRBJ2-1	15	TGTGCCAGCAGCTTAGTTGCGGGGGCGTACAATGAGCAGTTCTTC	CASSLVAGAYNEQFF
TRBD1	TRBV5-8	TRBJ1-4	17	TGTGCCAGCAGCCGGACAGGGGCACCAGGACTTAATGAAAAACTGTTTTTT	CASSRTGAPGLNEKLFF
-	TRBV6-1	TRBJ1-2	12	TGTGCCAGCAGTGAAGGGCACTATGGCTACACCTTC	CASSEGHYGYTF